What follows are 28 T cell receptor beta chains derived from one specimen sequenced in a study of cytomegalovirus exposure and HLA in healthy donors. The PCR used 60 Vbeta and 13 Jbeta primers. Some clones are missing from TCRdb's copy, which holds only in-frame ones; the method was immunoSEQ multiplex PCR. The sample yields 150,000 to 200,000 clones, more than 9.5% seen once. Sequenced input: PBMCs. The receptors shown here come from a man aged 45-65 years in good health and CMV-seropositive.

The genes are TRBV30 and TRBJ2-1, with D perhaps matching TRBD2 (6 bases). This CDR3 comprises 13 residues. In germline, CDR1 is GTSNPN, CDR2 SVGIG (reference sequence). The V gene lost 3 bases and the J gene lost 0 bases, with 6 bases spanning the gap. CDR3 in DNA: TGTGCCTGGAGCGGGAGCTCCTACAATGAGCAGTTCTTC. It is translated as CAWSGSSYNEQFF. Filled out from reference TRBV30 and TRBJ2-1, the complete variable domain reads SQTIHQWPATLVQPVGSPLSLECTVEGTSNPNLYWYRQAAGRGLQLLFYSVGIGQISSEVPQNLSASRPQDRQFILSSKKLLLSDSGFYLCAWSGSSYNEQFFGPGTRLTVL.

This clone was detected only a few times. The rearrangement uses TRBV6-5 and TRBJ2-7; no clear D gene. This CDR3 has 14 amino acids. V was shortened by 5 bases and J by 2 bases, with 13 bases between the two germline ends. Germline CDR1 and CDR2: MNHEY and SVGAGI. This CDR3 reads CASSTSGGPYEQYF. CDR3 DNA sequence: TGTGCCAGCAGTACGTCAGGTGGGCCCTACGAGCAGTACTTC.

This chain uses TRBV15 with TRBJ2-3, with D possibly being TRBD2 (6 bases). Between the trimmed V and J ends, which lost 0 bases and 2 bases, there was a span of 18 bases. The CDR3 sequence is 18 residues long. Looked up from germline, CDR1 is LNHNV and CDR2 is YYDKDF (reference sequence). CDR3: CATSRDRGGASYTDTQYF. The CDR3 bases are TGTGCCACCAGCAGAGATCGGGGCGGGGCCTCCTACACAGATACGCAGTATTTT.

The genes are TRBV30 and TRBJ2-6, with 11 bases identical to TRBD1. The V segment lost 5 bases and the J segment 1 base; nucleotides outside the gene matches: 7. CDR3 size: 17 residues. Per germline, CDR1 GTSNPN and CDR2 SVGIG (reference sequence). CDR3 amino acids: CAWLGQGARSGANVLTF. The CDR3 DNA sequence: TGTGCCTGGCTTGGACAGGGGGCGAGATCTGGGGCCAACGTCCTGACTTTC.

This clone was recorded a few times. The chain has TRBV19 and TRBJ2-5; 11 bases fit TRBD2. CDR1 and CDR2 from the germline V gene are LNHDA and SQIVND (reference sequence). The CDR3 is 14 residues long. Trimming cost V 4 bases and J 9 bases; bases outside gene matches: 7. The CDR3 sequence is CASSRGTSGAPQYF. CDR3 sequence (DNA): TGTGCCAGTAGTAGGGGGACTAGCGGCGCCCCCCAGTACTTC.

The gene calls are TRBV9 and TRBJ1-1; D may be TRBD1 (5 bases). The length of the CDR3 is 12 residues. From germline, CDR1 is SGDLS and CDR2 YYNGEE. Trimming stripped 6 bases from V and 3 bases from J, with 9 bases between. The CDR3 DNA follows: TGTGCCAGCAACCGGGGGGACACTGAAGCTTTCTTT. This codes for CASNRGDTEAFF.

The chain employs TRBV6-5 and TRBJ1-4; D is unclear. Germline loops: CDR1 MNHEY, CDR2 SVGAGI. V was pared by 1 base and J by 6 bases, with 12 bases between. The CDR3 has 15 amino acids. CDR3 coding DNA: TGTGCCAGCAGTTACTTCCGGGGAGGGTATGAAAAACTGTTTTTT. Translated: CASSYFRGGYEKLFF.

The table lists this clone with a few counts. The chain carries TRBV27 and TRBJ1-6; D uncertain. Trimming pared 5 bases from V and 9 bases from J, leaving 14 bases between. The CDR3 spans 14 residues. CDR1 and CDR2 from the germline V gene are MNHEY and SMNVEV (reference sequence). This CDR3 is CASSNREEGSPLHF. The DNA of the CDR3 is TGTGCCAGCAGTAACCGGGAGGAAGGTTCACCCCTCCACTTT.

This clone was seen only a few times. The V and J genes are TRBV7-6 and TRBJ2-7; tentatively, D is TRBD2 (5 bases). The CDR3 has 16 residues. V lost 5 bases and J 9 bases, leaving 26 bases between the germline ends. CDR1 is SGHVS, CDR2 FNYEAQ, per germline. The CDR3 protein is CASSPAGMRGLSGQYF. CDR3 nucleotide sequence: TGTGCCAGCAGCCCCGCGGGTATGAGAGGGCTATCCGGGCAGTACTTC.

This clone showed up just a few times. The chain links TRBV5-1 to TRBJ1-1; no firm D call. CDR3 length: 14 amino acids. Germline CDR1 and CDR2: SGHRS and YFSETQ. The ends were cut back, 0 bases at V and 0 bases at J, with 6 bases in the middle. CDR3 residues: CASSLGAVNTEAFF. The CDR3 DNA reads TGCGCCAGCAGCTTGGGGGCAGTGAACACTGAAGCTTTCTTT.

This clone was detected only a few times. V usage is TRBV5-4 and J usage is TRBJ1-2, with 8 bases aligning to TRBD1. From germline, CDR1 is SGHNT and CDR2 YYREEE (reference sequence). With 0 bases clipped from V and 6 bases from J, the junction kept 4 bases outside the gene matches. The CDR3 has 14 amino acids. The CDR3 DNA is TGTGCCAGCAGCTTGGTTGACAGGGGTCATGGCTACACCTTC. It translates to CASSLVDRGHGYTF. Filled out from reference TRBV5-4 and TRBJ1-2, the complete variable domain reads ETGVTQSPTHLIKTRGQQVTLRCSSQSGHNTVSWYQQALGQGPQFIFQYYREEENGRGNFPPRFSGLQFPNYSSELNVNALELDDSALYLCASSLVDRGHGYTFGSGTRLTVV.

The genes are TRBV25-1 and TRBJ2-1; 13 nucleotides align to TRBD2. This CDR3 is built from 15 residues. J gave up 9 bases and V 6 bases, and 8 bases lay outside the gene matches. Germline CDR1 reads MGHDK; CDR2 reads SYGVNS. Written as DNA, the CDR3 is TGTGCCAGCAGACTAGCGGGGGGGGCCGGCATTGAGCAGTTCTTC. Translating it yields CASRLAGGAGIEQFF.

V and J are TRBV28 and TRBJ1-2, with 10 nucleotides matching TRBD1. The CDR3 is 14 residues long. CDR1 and CDR2 (germline): MDHEN, SYDVKM. Losses at the gene ends were 3 bases for V and 4 bases for J; bases not matched to a gene: 2. CDR3 region: CASSLGQGIYGYTF. As DNA, the CDR3 is TGTGCCAGCAGTTTGGGACAGGGGATCTATGGCTACACCTTC.

This clone came up a few times. The DNA of the CDR3 is TGTGCCAGCAGTCCCCGGACTAGTTTGGATACGCAGTATTTT. As protein: CASSPRTSLDTQYF. V and J are TRBV6-1 and TRBJ2-3, with 7 bases aligning to TRBD2. The CDR3 has 14 residues. Per the germline V gene, CDR1 is MNHNS and CDR2 is SASEGT. V gave up 5 bases and J gave up 6 bases; unmatched junction bases: 8.

The genes are TRBV7-9 and TRBJ1-2, with 7 nucleotides matching TRBD1. This CDR3 is 14 amino acids long. Germline trimming cut 1 base from V and 4 bases from J; bases unmatched to any gene: 3. Germline V gene data show CDR1 as SEHNR and CDR2 as FQNEAQ (reference sequence). Here the CDR3 DNA reads TGTGCCAGCAGCTTAGGAACAGGGGCCTATGGCTACACCTTC. This sequence encodes CASSLGTGAYGYTF.

This clone was seen a handful of times. J is TRBJ1-1 and V is TRBV29-1, with 8 bases lining up with TRBD1. V was clipped by 6 bases and J by 2 bases; unmatched bases: 5. CDR3 length: 13 residues. Looked up from germline, CDR1 is SQVTM and CDR2 is ANQGSEA. CDR3 region: CSVGQGGNTEAFF. CDR3 bases: TGCAGCGTAGGACAGGGAGGAAACACTGAAGCTTTCTTT.

This rearrangement joins TRBV27 to TRBJ1-5, with D uncertain. Germline-derived CDR1 and CDR2 are MNHEY and SMNVEV (reference sequence). The CDR3 totals 14 residues. Trimming left V 2 bases short and J 3 bases short, with 8 bases between. DNA for the CDR3: TGTGCCAGCAGTTTACGTGGCCCCAATCAGCCCCAGCATTTT. Its translation: CASSLRGPNQPQHF.

This clone appeared a few times. The rearrangement uses TRBV2 and TRBJ2-3, with 14 bases that match TRBD2. The length of the CDR3 is 19 residues. Per germline, CDR1 SNHLY and CDR2 FYNNEI. With V trimmed by 6 bases and J by 0 bases, 11 bases remained unmatched. The CDR3 DNA sequence: TGTGCCAGCAGCAGACTAGCGGGGGGGCCGTTCGGTAGCACAGATACGCAGTATTTT. This encodes CASSRLAGGPFGSTDTQYF.

The chain combines TRBV29-1 with TRBJ2-2, with 7 bases matching TRBD1. The trim removed 7 bases at V and 4 bases at J, leaving 6 bases unmatched. The germline V gene has CDR1 SQVTM and CDR2 ANQGSEA. This CDR3 is built from 13 residues. CDR3 sequence reads: CSGTGVRTGELFF. As DNA, the CDR3 is TGCAGCGGAACAGGGGTACGCACCGGGGAGCTGTTTTTT.

This clone was seen more than once but under ten times. The J gene is TRBJ2-3, the V gene TRBV19, with a weak D call TRBD2 (5 bases). The CDR3 sequence is 15 residues long. The germline V and J ends were trimmed by 5 bases and 1 base, with 13 bases remaining between them. Germline values: CDR1 LNHDA, CDR2 SQIVND (reference sequence). In nucleotides, the CDR3 is TGTGCCAGTAGTGACTCCGGGCGGGGCACAGATACGCAGTATTTT. This gives the protein CASSDSGRGTDTQYF. The whole variable domain, filled in from reference TRBV19 and TRBJ2-3, reads DGGITQSPKYLFRKEGQNVTLSCEQNLNHDAMYWYRQDPGQGLRLIYYSQIVNDFQKGDIAEGYSVSREKKESFPLTVTSAQKNPTAFYLCASSDSGRGTDTQYFGPGTRLTVL.

The rearrangement uses TRBV7-2 and TRBJ2-2; 7 nucleotides align to TRBD1. Per the germline V gene, CDR1 is SGHTA and CDR2 is FQGNSA. The V gene end was trimmed by 3 bases and the J gene end by 2 bases; junction bases not matched to a gene: 3. The CDR3 runs to 15 residues. CDR3 sequence reads: CASSLTGTNTGELFF. DNA for the CDR3: TGTGCCAGCAGCTTGACAGGGACCAACACCGGGGAGCTGTTTTTT.

This clone has only a few counts. The chain carries TRBV19 and TRBJ2-3, with TRBD1 matching over 7 bases. V shed 7 bases and J 2 bases; nucleotides not matched to a gene: 9. Per germline, CDR1 LNHDA and CDR2 SQIVND (reference sequence). The CDR3 length is 15 residues. CDR3 sequence: CASTVRTGLTDTQYF. As DNA, the CDR3 is TGTGCCAGTACAGTAAGGACAGGCCTCACAGATACGCAGTATTTT.

The gene calls are TRBV6-6 and TRBJ2-1, with a possible D match to TRBD1 (6 bases). Trimming took 6 bases from V and 10 from J, leaving 16 bases between them. The CDR3 covers 13 residues. The germline V gene encodes CDR1 MNHNY and CDR2 SVGAGI (reference sequence). The CDR3 bases are TGTGCCAGCAGCCTCGCACAGGGTAGCGAGCAGTTCTTC. Its translation: CASSLAQGSEQFF.

This rearrangement joins TRBV7-9 to TRBJ1-4; possibly TRBD1 for D (6 bases). V lost 1 base and J 8 bases, leaving 14 bases between the germline ends. This CDR3 spans 15 amino acids. CDR1 and CDR2 from the germline V gene are SEHNR and FQNEAQ (reference sequence). CDR3 sequence reads: CASSLDTGISEKLFF. DNA of the CDR3: TGTGCCAGCAGCTTAGATACAGGGATTAGCGAAAAACTGTTTTTT.

The V call is TRBV5-6, the J call TRBJ1-3; 7 nucleotides line up with TRBD1. This CDR3 comprises 16 residues. Germline V lookup: CDR1 SGHDT, CDR2 YYEEEE. J was trimmed by 5 bases and V by 2 bases; bases with no gene match: 10. This CDR3 is CASSFGGQTFRNTIYF. The CDR3 DNA reads as TGTGCCAGCAGCTTTGGGGGACAGACCTTTCGAAACACCATATATTTT.

This chain links TRBV7-6 with TRBJ1-4; 11 positions match TRBD1. Germline-derived CDR1 and CDR2 are SGHVS and FNYEAQ. This CDR3 is built from 14 residues. The trim removed 5 bases at V and 10 bases at J, leaving 6 bases unmatched. The CDR3 region is CASSLGQGVRKLFF. DNA for the CDR3: TGTGCCAGCAGCCTGGGACAGGGGGTGAGAAAACTGTTTTTT.

V usage is TRBV5-1 and J usage is TRBJ2-1; the D is unclear. Between the trimmed V and J ends, which lost 2 bases and 0 bases, there was a span of 9 bases. Germline V gene sequence: CDR1 SGHRS, CDR2 YFSETQ. The CDR3 contains 15 residues. The CDR3: CASSLGGASYNEQFF. In DNA form, the CDR3 reads TGCGCCAGCAGCTTAGGCGGTGCCTCCTACAATGAGCAGTTCTTC.

The chain joins TRBV5-6 to TRBJ1-2, with D perhaps TRBD1 (5 bases). V was trimmed by 0 bases and J by 7 bases, leaving 13 bases between them. Germline V gene lookup returns CDR1 SGHDT and CDR2 YYEEEE. The CDR3 is made up of 14 amino acids. The CDR3 sequence: CASSLVGQGPGYTF. The CDR3 DNA sequence: TGTGCCAGCAGCTTGGTGGGTCAGGGCCCTGGCTACACCTTC.